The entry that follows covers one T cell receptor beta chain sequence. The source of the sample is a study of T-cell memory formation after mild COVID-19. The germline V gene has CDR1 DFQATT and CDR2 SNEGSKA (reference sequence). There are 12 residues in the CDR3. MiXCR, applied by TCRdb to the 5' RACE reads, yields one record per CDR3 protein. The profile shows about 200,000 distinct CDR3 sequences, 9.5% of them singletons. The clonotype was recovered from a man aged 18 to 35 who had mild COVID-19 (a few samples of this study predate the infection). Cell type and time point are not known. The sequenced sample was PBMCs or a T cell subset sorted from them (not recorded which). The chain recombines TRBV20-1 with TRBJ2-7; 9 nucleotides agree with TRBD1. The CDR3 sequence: CIAGTGTCEQYF. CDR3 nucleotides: TGCATCGCCGGGACAGGGACATGCGAGCAGTACTTC.